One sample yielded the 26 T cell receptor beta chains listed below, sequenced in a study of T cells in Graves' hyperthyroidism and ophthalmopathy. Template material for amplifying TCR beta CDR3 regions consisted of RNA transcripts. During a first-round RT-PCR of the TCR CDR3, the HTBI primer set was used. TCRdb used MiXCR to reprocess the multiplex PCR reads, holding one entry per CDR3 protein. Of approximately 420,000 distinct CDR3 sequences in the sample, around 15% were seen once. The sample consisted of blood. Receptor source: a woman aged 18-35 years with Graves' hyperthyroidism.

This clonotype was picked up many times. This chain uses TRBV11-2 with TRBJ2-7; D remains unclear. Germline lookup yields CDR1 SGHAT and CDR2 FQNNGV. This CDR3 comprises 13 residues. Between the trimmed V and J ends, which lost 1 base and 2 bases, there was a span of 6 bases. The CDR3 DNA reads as TGTGCCAGCAGCTTAGGGTCACCCTACGAGCAGTACTTC. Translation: CASSLGSPYEQYF.

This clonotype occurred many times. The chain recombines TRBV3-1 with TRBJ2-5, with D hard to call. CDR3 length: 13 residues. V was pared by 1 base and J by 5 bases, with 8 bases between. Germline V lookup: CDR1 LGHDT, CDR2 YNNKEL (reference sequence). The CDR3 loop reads CASSQGGPETQYF. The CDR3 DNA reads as TGTGCCAGCAGCCAAGGGGGTCCGGAGACCCAGTACTTC.

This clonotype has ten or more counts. CDR3 in DNA: TGTGCCAGCAGCTTGGATCTGTTAAACAACTATGGCTACACCTTC. This translates into CASSLDLLNNYGYTF. V is TRBV5-6 and J is TRBJ1-2; no clear D gene. This CDR3 is 15 amino acids long. V shed 0 bases and J shed 2 bases, with 11 bases lying between them. In germline, CDR1 is SGHDT, CDR2 YYEEEE.

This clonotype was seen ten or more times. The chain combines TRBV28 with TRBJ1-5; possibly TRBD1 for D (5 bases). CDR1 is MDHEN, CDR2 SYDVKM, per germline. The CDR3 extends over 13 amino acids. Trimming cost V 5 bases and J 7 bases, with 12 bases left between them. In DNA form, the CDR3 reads TGTGCCAGCAGTGGGGCAGGGAGACAGCCCCAGCATTTT. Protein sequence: CASSGAGRQPQHF.

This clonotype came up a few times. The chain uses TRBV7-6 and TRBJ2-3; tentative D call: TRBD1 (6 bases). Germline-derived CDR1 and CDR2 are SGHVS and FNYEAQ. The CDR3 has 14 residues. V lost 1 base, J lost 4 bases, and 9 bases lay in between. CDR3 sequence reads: CASSLVQGPDTQYF. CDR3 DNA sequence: TGTGCCAGCAGCTTAGTGCAGGGGCCAGATACGCAGTATTTT.

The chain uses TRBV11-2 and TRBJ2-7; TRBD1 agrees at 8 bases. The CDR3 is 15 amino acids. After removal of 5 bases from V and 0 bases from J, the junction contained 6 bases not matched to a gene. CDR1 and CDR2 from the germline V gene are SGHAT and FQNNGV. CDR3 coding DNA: TGTGCCAGCAGCCTGACAGGGGAAAGCTCCTACGAGCAGTACTTC. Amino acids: CASSLTGESSYEQYF. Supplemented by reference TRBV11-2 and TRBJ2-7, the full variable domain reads EAGVAQSPRYKIIEKRQSVAFWCNPISGHATLYWYQQILGQGPKLLIQFQNNGVVDDSQLPKDRFSAERLKGVDSTLKIQPAKLEDSAVYLCASSLTGESSYEQYFGPGTRLTVT.

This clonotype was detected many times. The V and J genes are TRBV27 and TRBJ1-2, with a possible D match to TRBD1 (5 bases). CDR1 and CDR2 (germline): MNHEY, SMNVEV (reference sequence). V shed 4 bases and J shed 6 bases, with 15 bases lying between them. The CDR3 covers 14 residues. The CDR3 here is CASSYTGLGDGYTF. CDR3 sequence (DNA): TGTGCCAGCAGTTATACAGGATTGGGGGATGGCTACACCTTC.

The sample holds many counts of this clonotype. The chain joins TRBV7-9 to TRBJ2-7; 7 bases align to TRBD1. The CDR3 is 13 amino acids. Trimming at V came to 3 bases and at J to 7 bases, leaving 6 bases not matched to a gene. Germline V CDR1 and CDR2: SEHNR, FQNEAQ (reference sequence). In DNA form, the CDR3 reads TGTGCCAGCAGCTTGGGACAGTCTTGGGAGCAGTACTTC. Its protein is CASSLGQSWEQYF. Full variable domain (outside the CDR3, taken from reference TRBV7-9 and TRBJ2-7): DTGVSQNPRHKITKRGQNVTFRCDPISEHNRLYWYRQTLGQGPEFLTYFQNEAQLEKSRLLSDRFSAERPKGSFSTLEIQRTEQGDSAMYLCASSLGQSWEQYFGPGTRLTVT.

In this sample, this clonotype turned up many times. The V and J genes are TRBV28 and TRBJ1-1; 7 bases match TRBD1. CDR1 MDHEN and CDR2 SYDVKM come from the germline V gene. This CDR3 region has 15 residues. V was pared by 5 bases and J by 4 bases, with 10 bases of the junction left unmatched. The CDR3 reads CASSTQGGIVTEAFF. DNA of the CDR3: TGTGCCAGCAGTACCCAGGGGGGGATCGTCACTGAAGCTTTCTTT.

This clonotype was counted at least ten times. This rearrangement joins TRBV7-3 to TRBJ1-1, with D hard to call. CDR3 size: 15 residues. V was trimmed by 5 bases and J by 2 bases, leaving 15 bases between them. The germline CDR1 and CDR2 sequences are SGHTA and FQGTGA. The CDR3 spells CASSRDDGANTEAFF. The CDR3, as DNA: TGTGCCAGCAGCCGAGACGACGGAGCTAACACTGAAGCTTTCTTT.

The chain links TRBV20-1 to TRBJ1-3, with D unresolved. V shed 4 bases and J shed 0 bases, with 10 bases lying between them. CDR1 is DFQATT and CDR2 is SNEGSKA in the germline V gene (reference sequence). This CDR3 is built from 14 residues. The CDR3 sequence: CSATSPNSGNTIYF. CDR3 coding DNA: TGCAGTGCTACCAGCCCAAACTCTGGAAACACCATATATTTT.

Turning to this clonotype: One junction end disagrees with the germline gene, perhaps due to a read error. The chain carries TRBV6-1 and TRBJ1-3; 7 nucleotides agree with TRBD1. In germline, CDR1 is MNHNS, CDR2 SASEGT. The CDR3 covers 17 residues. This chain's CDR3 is CASSELDRSRSGDTIYF. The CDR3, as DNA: TGTGCCAGCAGTGAACTGGACAGGAGCCGTTCTGGAGACACCATATATTTT.

DNA for the CDR3: TGCAGTGCTTCTCGGGAGGTCAACACCGGGGAGCTGTTTTTT. It is translated as CSASREVNTGELFF. V usage is TRBV20-1 and J usage is TRBJ2-2, with 7 bases fitting TRBD2. After removal of 5 bases from V and 2 bases from J, the junction contained 5 bases not matched to a gene. The germline gives CDR1 DFQATT, CDR2 SNEGSKA (reference sequence). The CDR3 is 14 amino acids.

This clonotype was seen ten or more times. The CDR3 sequence: CSVSYREETQYF. The CDR3 DNA follows: TGCAGCGTCTCTTACAGGGAAGAGACCCAGTACTTC. The chain recombines TRBV29-1 with TRBJ2-5; tentative D call: TRBD1 (6 bases). In germline, CDR1 is SQVTM, CDR2 ANQGSEA. The CDR3 is 12 amino acids. The V end lost 6 bases, the J end lost 3 bases, and 11 bases lay between the germline ends. Together with reference TRBV29-1 and TRBJ2-5, the CDR3 gives the full variable domain: SAVISQKPSRDICQRGTSLTIQCQVDSQVTMMFWYRQQPGQSLTLIATANQGSEATYESGFVIDKFPISRPNLTFSTLTVSNMSPEDSSIYLCSVSYREETQYFGPGTRLLVL.

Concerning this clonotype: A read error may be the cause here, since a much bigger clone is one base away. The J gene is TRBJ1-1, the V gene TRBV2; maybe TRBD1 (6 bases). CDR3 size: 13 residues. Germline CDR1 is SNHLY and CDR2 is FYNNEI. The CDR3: CASRQGPNTEASF. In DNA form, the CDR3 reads TGTGCCAGCAGACAGGGACCGAACACTGAAGCTTCCTTT. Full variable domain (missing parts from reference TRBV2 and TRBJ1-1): EPEVTQTPSHQVTQMGQEVILRCVPISNHLYFYWYRQILGQKVEFLVSFYNNEISEKSEIFDDQFSVERPDGSNFTLKIRSTKLEDSAMYFCASRQGPNTEASFGQGTRLTVV.

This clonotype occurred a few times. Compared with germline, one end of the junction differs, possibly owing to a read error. The CDR3 coding sequence is TGTGCCAGCAGTTACACCGGGACTAGCGGAGAGAGCTCCCACGAGCAGTACTTC. Protein: CASSYTGTSGESSHEQYF. The rearrangement joins TRBV6-5 to TRBJ2-7; TRBD2 aligns across 11 bases. Germline-derived CDR1 and CDR2 are MNHEY and SVGAGI. The length of the CDR3 is 18 residues.

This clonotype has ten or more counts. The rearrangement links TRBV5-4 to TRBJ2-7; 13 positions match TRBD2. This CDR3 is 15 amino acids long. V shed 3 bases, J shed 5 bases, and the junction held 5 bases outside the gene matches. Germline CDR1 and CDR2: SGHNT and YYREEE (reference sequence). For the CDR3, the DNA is TGTGCCAGCAGCTCGAGACTAGCGGGAGGACACGAGCAGTACTTC. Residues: CASSSRLAGGHEQYF.

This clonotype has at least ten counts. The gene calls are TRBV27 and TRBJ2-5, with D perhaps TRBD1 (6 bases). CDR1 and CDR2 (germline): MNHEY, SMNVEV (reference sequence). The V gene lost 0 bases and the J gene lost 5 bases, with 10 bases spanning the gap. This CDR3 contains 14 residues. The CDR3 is CASSLSPGAETQYF. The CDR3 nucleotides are TGTGCCAGCAGTTTATCGCCAGGGGCCGAGACCCAGTACTTC.

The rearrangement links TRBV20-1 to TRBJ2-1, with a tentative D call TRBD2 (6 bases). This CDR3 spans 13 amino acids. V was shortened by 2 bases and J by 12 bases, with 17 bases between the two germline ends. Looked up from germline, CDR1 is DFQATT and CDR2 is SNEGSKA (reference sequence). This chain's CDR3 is CSARPPTSVAQFF. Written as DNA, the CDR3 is TGCAGTGCTAGACCCCCGACTAGTGTGGCGCAGTTCTTC.

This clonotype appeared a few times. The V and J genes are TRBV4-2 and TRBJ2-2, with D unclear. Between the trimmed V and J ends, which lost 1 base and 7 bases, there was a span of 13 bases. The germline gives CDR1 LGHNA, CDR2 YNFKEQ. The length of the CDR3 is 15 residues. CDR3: CASSQGVTLDGELFF. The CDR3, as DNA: TGTGCCAGCAGCCAAGGGGTGACGTTAGACGGGGAGCTGTTTTTT.

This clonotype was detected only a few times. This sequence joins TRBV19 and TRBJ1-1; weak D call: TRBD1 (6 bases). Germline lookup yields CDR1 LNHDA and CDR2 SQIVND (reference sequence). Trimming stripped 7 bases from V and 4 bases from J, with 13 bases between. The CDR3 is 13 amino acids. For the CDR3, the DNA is TGTGCCAGTAATATTGGCAGGGGCACTGAAGCTTTCTTT. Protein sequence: CASNIGRGTEAFF.

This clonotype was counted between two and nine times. This chain's CDR3 is CACERRGHSGANVLTF. The CDR3 nucleotides are TGTGCCTGTGAGAGGAGGGGACACTCTGGGGCCAACGTCCTGACTTTC. The chain combines TRBV30 with TRBJ2-6; either TRBD1 or TRBD2 may fit D (6 bases each). V was cut by 6 bases and J by 0 bases, with 15 bases left in between. The CDR3 has 16 residues. Per germline, CDR1 GTSNPN and CDR2 SVGIG (reference sequence).

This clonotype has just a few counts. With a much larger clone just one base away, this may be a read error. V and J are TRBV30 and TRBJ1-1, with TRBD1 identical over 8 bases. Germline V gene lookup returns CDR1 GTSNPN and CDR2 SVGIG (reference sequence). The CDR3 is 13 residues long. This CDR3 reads CAWRGTGNTGAFF. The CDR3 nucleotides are TGTGCCTGGAGGGGGACAGGAAACACTGGAGCTTTCTTT. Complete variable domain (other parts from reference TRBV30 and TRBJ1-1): SQTIHQWPATLVQPVGSPLSLECTVEGTSNPNLYWYRQAAGRGLQLLFYSVGIGQISSEVPQNLSASRPQDRQFILSSKKLLLSDSGFYLCAWRGTGNTGAFFGQGTRLTVV.

DNA for the CDR3: TGTGCCATCAGTGACCAGGGTAACACTGAAGCTTTCTTT. It encodes CAISDQGNTEAFF. The chain links TRBV10-3 to TRBJ1-1, with D possibly TRBD1 on 5 matching bases. With 3 bases removed from V and 2 bases from J, the gap between germline ends came to 7 bases. The CDR3 extends over 13 amino acids. Germline V CDR1 and CDR2: ENHRY, SYGVKD.

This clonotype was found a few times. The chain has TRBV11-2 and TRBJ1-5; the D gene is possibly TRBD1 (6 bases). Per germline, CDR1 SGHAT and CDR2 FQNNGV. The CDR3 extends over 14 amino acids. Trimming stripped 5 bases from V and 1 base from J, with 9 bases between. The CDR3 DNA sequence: TGTGCCAGCAGCGGACAGAGCAGCAATCAGCCCCAGCATTTT. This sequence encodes CASSGQSSNQPQHF.

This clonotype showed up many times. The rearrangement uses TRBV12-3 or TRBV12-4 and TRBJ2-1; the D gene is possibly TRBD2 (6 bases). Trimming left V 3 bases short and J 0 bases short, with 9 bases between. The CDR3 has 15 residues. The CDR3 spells CASSLRDSSYNEQFF. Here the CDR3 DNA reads TGTGCCAGCAGTTTGCGGGATAGCTCCTACAATGAGCAGTTCTTC.